These 2 T cell receptor beta chains share one sample of origin, sequenced in a study of blood T cell repertoires in COVID-19. Repertoires were generated with immunoSEQ multiplex PCR, while TCRdb's copy carries only in-frame clones and drops some. The table has 100,000 or so clones, around 90% seen once; the top ten hold roughly 5.6%. Material: peripheral blood. These receptors were collected from a woman aged 50 to 60 with COVID-19, enrolled during active disease.

The rearrangement joins TRBV9 to TRBJ1-4, with a weak D call TRBD1 (5 bases). Trimming stripped 0 bases from V and 7 bases from J, with 13 bases between. This CDR3 has 15 amino acids. Germline V CDR1 and CDR2: SGDLS, YYNGEE. CDR3 loop: CASSVGGRVGEKLFF. The CDR3 DNA reads TGTGCCAGCAGCGTAGGCGGCAGGGTCGGTGAAAAACTGTTTTTT.

This clone occurred once. The CDR3 protein is CAWSVPNSYEQYF. As DNA, the CDR3 is TGTGCCTGGAGTGTACCCAACAGCTACGAGCAGTACTTC. This chain connects TRBV30 to TRBJ2-7; D call uncertain. The CDR3 totals 13 residues. CDR1 is GTSNPN, CDR2 SVGIG, per germline (reference sequence). Trimming took 0 bases from V and 3 from J, leaving 9 bases between them.